This T cell receptor beta chain originates from a study of T cells in narcolepsy. This CDR3 has 16 amino acids. Germline V CDR1 and CDR2: LNHNV, YYDKDF (reference sequence). V lost 0 bases and J lost 7, with 16 bases in between. Sequencing used immunoSEQ multiplex PCR; TCRdb keeps in-frame clones, though not all of them. In the table there are around 34,000 clones, roughly three quarters of which are singletons. The sample taken for sequencing was memory (CD45RA-) CD4+ T cells from blood. The V gene is TRBV15, the J gene TRBJ1-5; weak D call: TRBD1 (6 bases). The clonotype comes from a human donor in good health. The CDR3 nucleotides read TGTGCCACCAGCAGAGATTGGACAGCCCCCGGGCAGCCCCAGCATTTT. Translating it yields CATSRDWTAPGQPQHF.